This is a list of T cell receptor beta chains from one sample in a study of blood T cell repertoires in COVID-19. Libraries were prepared by immunoSEQ multiplex PCR; TCRdb keeps only in-frame clonotypes and omits some of them. The profile shows about 190,000 clones, over 75% of them singletons. What was sequenced was peripheral blood. These receptors were obtained from a woman in her fifties or sixties with acute or convalescent COVID-19. The CDR3 runs from the conserved cysteine through the conserved F or W. The order of the fields is V gene, J gene, CDR3 protein.

TRBV10-3	TRBJ1-2	CAISQRSGELGYTF
TRBV11-2	TRBJ1-4	CASSFTGSTNEKLFF
TRBV28	TRBJ1-5	CASSFGTVNQPQHF
TRBV7-2	TRBJ1-2	CASSSYPGTNYGYTF
TRBV5-6	TRBJ2-7	CASSSGEGNYEQYF
TRBV6-1	TRBJ1-2	CASSEAPTGRYGYTF
TRBV30	TRBJ2-7	CAWSAGLAGGLQYF
TRBV18	TRBJ1-5	CASSPNKGNGDQPQHF
TRBV30	TRBJ1-5	CAWSLRGNQPQHF
TRBV28	TRBJ1-5	CASSGPRGPLNQPQHF
TRBV6-5	TRBJ1-4	CASSAERWEKLFF
TRBV10-3	TRBJ2-7	CAMGSGTVRAYEQYF
TRBV18	TRBJ2-3	CASSPQPILGTDTQYF
TRBV11-2	TRBJ2-7	CASSVASGGTSYEQYF
TRBV25-1	TRBJ2-3	CASSDLAVAQGKQYF
TRBV30	TRBJ1-2	CAWSLQGYGYTF
TRBV10-3	TRBJ2-3	CAISHSGAASTDTQYF
TRBV27	TRBJ1-2	CASSSGQYYGYTF
TRBV18	TRBJ2-1	CASSNQGVTSYNEQFF
TRBV6-5	TRBJ2-3	CASSYSRRESIDTQYF
TRBV3-1/TRBV3-2	TRBJ2-3	CASSQARGSDTQYF
TRBV3-1/TRBV3-2	TRBJ1-1	CASRVQGLNTEAFF
TRBV7-2	TRBJ1-2	CASSYTGGSVNYGYTF
TRBV27	TRBJ1-5	CASKIDRGNQPQHF
TRBV5-1	TRBJ1-6	CASSSTGSSYNSPLHF
TRBV28	TRBJ2-7	CASRSNSYEQYF
TRBV29-1	TRBJ2-1	CSHRKTGQSVDEQFF
TRBV28	TRBJ2-1	CATLFSGSLNYNEQFF
TRBV30	TRBJ2-7	CAWSPWGQGASYEQYF
TRBV28	TRBJ2-5	CASSLSGQGETQYF
TRBV12-3/TRBV12-4	TRBJ2-2	CASSFLQAGELFF
TRBV14	TRBJ2-1	CASSQGTRGEQFF
TRBV6-2/TRBV6-3	TRBJ1-2	CASSYVPRQDGYTF
TRBV5-1	TRBJ2-6	CASSLAVAGAVFSGANVLTF
TRBV2	TRBJ2-7	CASTPGQGKSYEQYF
TRBV4-3	TRBJ2-1	CASSPRTSRYNEQFF
TRBV11-2	TRBJ2-1	CASSHSGSNEQFF
TRBV27	TRBJ2-2	CASSRDRGTGELFF
TRBV6-5	TRBJ1-1	CASTWGREAFF
TRBV5-1	TRBJ1-1	CASSWGTGETEAFF
TRBV10-2	TRBJ1-2	CASRGSANYGYTF
TRBV28	TRBJ2-5	CASSPSGTGGEETQYF
TRBV2	TRBJ1-5	CASRGERHSNQPQHF
TRBV14	TRBJ2-3	CASRRKGGDTQYF
TRBV15	TRBJ2-6	CATSRGTGDSGANVLTF
TRBV7-2	TRBJ2-3	CASSWERGGSTDTQYF
TRBV2	TRBJ1-2	CASSGGRMGSYGYTF
TRBV7-2	TRBJ2-3	CASTLPGSGTDTQYF
TRBV30	TRBJ2-2	CAWSSLTGELFF
TRBV18	TRBJ1-3	CASSRESSGNTIYF
TRBV19	TRBJ2-1	CASSIASSGSRVEQFF
TRBV19	TRBJ2-2	CASSIRQGNTGELFF
TRBV28	TRBJ1-1	CASSFSRSEAFF
TRBV7-8	TRBJ2-1	CASSLLGLAGGNEQFF
TRBV7-2	TRBJ2-1	CASSLDGGSYNEQFF
TRBV9	TRBJ2-7	CASSVEPGGSYEQYF
TRBV28	TRBJ1-6	CASRVSNSPLHF
TRBV2	TRBJ2-7	CASTYGPVEQYF